Sequencing of this T cell receptor (beta chain) was carried out in a study of cytomegalovirus exposure and HLA in healthy donors. Study results and caveats: A missense variant in DCLRE1C was later tied to TCR beta V- and J-gene trimming.

From germline, CDR1 is MDHEN and CDR2 SYDVKM. Trimming shortened V by 1 base and J by 11 bases, and 15 bases separated the two germline ends. The CDR3 runs 13 residues. Primers: 60 Vbeta forward and 13 Jbeta reverse. Using immunoSEQ multiplex PCR, the repertoire was profiled, and TCRdb retains in-frame clones only, with some absent. The sample holds approximately 100,000 clones, roughly 76% seen once. Concerning this clone itself: The antigen remains unidentified.

The TCR originated in a man over 45 in good health and CMV-seronegative. The source material was PBMCs. The V gene is TRBV28, the J gene TRBJ2-7, with a tentative D call TRBD1 (5 bases). The chain's CDR3 is CASSLSDSLKEYF. The DNA for the CDR3 is TGTGCCAGCAGTTTATCAGACAGCCTGAAGGAGTACTTC.